These 15 T cell receptor beta chains share one sample of origin, sequenced in a study of blood T cell repertoires in COVID-19. This table comes from immunoSEQ multiplex PCR, and its TCRdb copy is limited to in-frame clones, with some not included. The data show about 230,000 clones, just under 90% seen once. Sequencing input: PBMCs or T cells enriched from blood (not recorded which). Receptors originate from a woman between 25 and 40 years old with acute COVID-19.

The chain uses TRBV6-5 and TRBJ1-1; D might be TRBD1 (5 bases). CDR1 and CDR2 from the germline V gene are MNHEY and SVGAGI. This CDR3 comprises 14 residues. The V and J ends lost 7 bases and 4 bases respectively, with 16 bases between them. CDR3 residues: CASKNTGDGTEAFF. The CDR3 DNA follows: TGTGCCAGCAAGAACACAGGCGACGGCACTGAAGCTTTCTTT.

The chain carries TRBV19 and TRBJ2-3, with 8 bases lining up with TRBD1. V was clipped by 6 bases and J by 1 base; unmatched bases: 6. Germline assignment: CDR1 LNHDA and CDR2 SQIVND (reference sequence). The CDR3 is 15 amino acids. CDR3 sequence reads: CASRPRGRGTDTQYF. DNA for the CDR3: TGTGCCAGTAGACCCAGGGGGCGCGGCACAGATACGCAGTATTTT.

The V and J genes are TRBV5-1 and TRBJ2-6, with D hard to call. CDR1 is SGHRS and CDR2 is YFSETQ in the germline V gene. Trimming took off 2 bases at V and 0 bases at J, with 12 bases between the two ends. The CDR3 runs 17 residues. CDR3: CASSFTRLSSGANVLTF. The CDR3 nucleotides are TGCGCCAGCAGCTTTACGAGGCTATCCTCTGGGGCCAACGTCCTGACTTTC.

V gene TRBV9 combines with J gene TRBJ2-5, with TRBD1 as a possible D gene (6 bases). Trimming cost V 0 bases and J 5 bases, with 14 bases left between them. Germline-derived CDR1 and CDR2 are SGDLS and YYNGEE. The CDR3 extends over 15 amino acids. CDR3 coding DNA: TGTGCCAGCAGCGTAGTGGACAGTCCAAAGGAGACCCAGTACTTC. This gives the protein CASSVVDSPKETQYF.

CDR3 region: CASSPGVKAYGYTF. The CDR3 DNA is TGTGCCAGCAGCCCAGGGGTGAAGGCCTATGGCTACACCTTC. J is TRBJ1-2 and V is TRBV5-6; D may be TRBD1 (6 bases). V was pared by 4 bases and J by 4 bases, with 14 bases between. The CDR3 loop spans 14 amino acids. The germline CDR1 and CDR2 sequences are SGHDT and YYEEEE.

The chain links TRBV5-4 to TRBJ2-3; tentatively, D is TRBD2 (9 bases). CDR1 is SGHNT, CDR2 YYREEE, per germline (reference sequence). Trimming stripped 4 bases from V and 4 bases from J, with 19 bases between. The CDR3 runs 16 residues. The CDR3 DNA sequence: TGTGCCAGCAGCCCCCAGGGGGCGGGGGGGGCAGATACGCAGTATTTT. This sequence encodes CASSPQGAGGADTQYF.

Of note for this clone: The junction departs from the called germline gene at one end, perhaps through a read error. Other DNA sequences in this specimen translate into the identical CDR3. This chain uses TRBV5-1 with TRBJ1-1; D is unclear. Germline V CDR1 and CDR2: SGHRS, YFSETQ. This CDR3 is 16 amino acids long. CDR3 coding DNA: TGCGCCAGCAGCTTGGAGATGGGCAGTTCGAACACTGAAGCTTTTTTT. It specifies CASSLEMGSSNTEAFF.

The chain has TRBV19 and TRBJ2-1, with 9 bases lining up with TRBD1. The CDR3 contains 15 residues. CDR1 LNHDA and CDR2 SQIVND come from the germline V gene (reference sequence). V dropped 4 bases and J dropped 1; count of bases not matched to a gene: 2. The CDR3 sequence is CASSRGTGSYNEQFF. The CDR3 DNA is TGTGCCAGTAGTAGGGGGACAGGGTCCTACAATGAGCAGTTCTTC.

The chain links TRBV11-2 to TRBJ1-1, with D possibly TRBD1 on 5 matching bases. Germline V CDR1 and CDR2: SGHAT, FQNNGV. Trimming took off 5 bases at V and 4 bases at J, with 14 bases between the two ends. The CDR3 loop spans 14 amino acids. The CDR3: CASSLGGASTEAFF. The DNA of the CDR3 is TGTGCCAGCAGCCTCGGAGGGGCGAGCACTGAAGCTTTCTTT.

V is TRBV12-3 or TRBV12-4 and J is TRBJ1-2, with TRBD1 matching over 7 bases. The CDR3 loop spans 13 amino acids. Germline trimming cut 5 bases from V and 6 bases from J; bases unmatched to any gene: 6. The CDR3 DNA reads as TGTGCCAGCAGTCCGCGACAGGGAGATGGCTACACCTTC. Protein: CASSPRQGDGYTF.

The chain combines TRBV7-9 with TRBJ1-2; D call uncertain. The V gene lost 1 base and the J gene lost 2 bases, with 11 bases spanning the gap. Germline CDR1 is SEHNR and CDR2 is FQNEAQ (reference sequence). The CDR3 is 15 residues long. CDR3 region: CASSLEPGKNYGYTF. In DNA form, the CDR3 reads TGTGCCAGCAGCTTAGAGCCGGGTAAAAACTATGGCTACACCTTC.

The genes are TRBV6-4 and TRBJ2-1; 7 nucleotides align to TRBD2. The V gene's germline CDR1 is MRHNA and CDR2 SNTAGT. The ends lost 7 bases at V and 1 base at J; junction bases unmatched: 7. CDR3 length: 15 amino acids. CDR3 sequence: CASKRTSESYNEQFF. CDR3 nucleotide sequence: TGTGCCAGCAAAAGGACTAGTGAGTCCTACAATGAGCAGTTCTTC.

The chain couples TRBV28 to TRBJ1-1, with D unclear. Germline V gives CDR1 MDHEN, CDR2 SYDVKM. This CDR3 has 17 residues. Trimming took off 5 bases at V and 4 bases at J, with 23 bases between the two ends. CDR3 nucleotide sequence: TGTGCCAGCAGTCGTAACCCACCCACAGCCCACGGCACTGAAGCTTTCTTT. Encoded protein: CASSRNPPTAHGTEAFF.

The chain links TRBV5-1 to TRBJ2-1; 7 bases match TRBD1. Germline values: CDR1 SGHRS, CDR2 YFSETQ. The V and J ends lost 4 bases and 4 bases, in that order; junction bases with no gene match: 11. This CDR3 is built from 16 residues. CDR3 sequence (DNA): TGCGCCAGCAGCCTAAGCCGGGACAGTTCATACAATGAGCAGTTCTTC. It specifies CASSLSRDSSYNEQFF.

The chain couples TRBV29-1 to TRBJ1-1; possibly TRBD1 for D (6 bases). V dropped 7 bases and J dropped 3 bases, with 12 bases sitting between them. Germline-derived CDR1 and CDR2 are SQVTM and ANQGSEA. The CDR3 runs to 12 residues. The CDR3 nucleotides read TGCAGCGCAGGGACACACTACACTGAAGCTTTCTTT. This gives the protein CSAGTHYTEAFF.